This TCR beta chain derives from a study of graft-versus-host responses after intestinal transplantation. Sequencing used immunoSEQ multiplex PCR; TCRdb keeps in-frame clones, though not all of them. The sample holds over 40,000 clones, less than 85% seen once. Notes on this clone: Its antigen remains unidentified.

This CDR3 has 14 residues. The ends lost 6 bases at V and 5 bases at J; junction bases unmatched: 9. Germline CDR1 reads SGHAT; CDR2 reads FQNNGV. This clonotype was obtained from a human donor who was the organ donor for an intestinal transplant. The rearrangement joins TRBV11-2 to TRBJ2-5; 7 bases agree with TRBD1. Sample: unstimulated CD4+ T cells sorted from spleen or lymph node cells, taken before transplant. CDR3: CASRQGPRGETQYF. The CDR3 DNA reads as TGTGCCAGCAGACAGGGGCCTAGGGGGGAGACCCAGTACTTC.